These T cell receptor beta chains were read from a single sample in a study of siplizumab effects on memory and regulatory T cells. Using immunoSEQ multiplex PCR, the repertoire was profiled, and TCRdb retains in-frame clones only, with some absent. The profile shows roughly 100,000 clones, 93% of them singletons. The source material was Tregs sorted from blood. These receptors all come from a human donor in good health. CDR3s include the opening cysteine and the closing phenylalanine or tryptophan. A D gene is named only where the DNA matches it firmly. Expanded clones are given a class, and other clones once, few, many or no size at all.

len	v_gene	j_gene	abundance	d_gene	CDR3aa	CDR3nt
15	TRBV7-3	TRBJ2-7	NA	TRBD2	CASSAAGGPQYEQYF	TGTGCCAGCAGCGCAGCGGGAGGGCCCCAATACGAGCAGTACTTC
14	TRBV27	TRBJ1-2	NA	TRBD1	CASSFKGQGYGYTF	TGTGCCAGCAGTTTTAAGGGACAGGGGTATGGCTACACCTTC
14	TRBV5-5	TRBJ1-5	NA	TRBD1	CASSLGQGSQPQHF	TGTGCCAGCAGCTTAGGACAGGGATCGCAGCCCCAGCATTTT
13	TRBV5-1	TRBJ1-2	NA	NA	CASSLAQGYGYTF	TGCGCCAGCAGCTTGGCGCAGGGATATGGCTACACCTTC
13	TRBV6-4	TRBJ1-6	NA	NA	CASSENGGSPLHF	TGTGCCAGCAGTGAAAACGGGGGGTCACCCCTCCACTTT
14	TRBV25-1	TRBJ1-1	few	NA	CASSDWTVNTEAFF	TGTGCCAGCAGTGATTGGACGGTGAACACTGAAGCTTTCTTT
15	TRBV11-3	TRBJ1-1	NA	TRBD1	CASSLDGRGPTEAFF	TGTGCCAGCAGCTTAGACGGGAGGGGGCCTACTGAAGCTTTCTTT
14	TRBV19	TRBJ2-7	NA	NA	CASSMVRGRGEQYF	TGTGCCAGTAGTATGGTAAGGGGACGGGGCGAGCAGTACTTC
13	TRBV7-9	TRBJ2-2	NA	NA	CAGATINTGELFF	TGTGCAGGGGCCACGATCAACACCGGGGAGCTGTTTTTT
14	TRBV6-5	TRBJ1-6	NA	NA	CASGRETANSPLHF	TGTGCCAGCGGACGAGAGACCGCTAATTCACCCCTCCACTTT
13	TRBV18	TRBJ1-2	NA	NA	CASSPTIRVGYTF	TGTGCCAGCTCACCAACGATCAGGGTTGGCTACACCTTC
15	TRBV11-2	TRBJ2-2	NA	TRBD1	CASSSGQGGTGELFF	TGTGCCAGCAGCTCGGGACAGGGCGGTACCGGGGAGCTGTTTTTT
14	TRBV9	TRBJ1-1	few	TRBD1	CASSRGTGRTEAFF	TGTGCCAGCAGCAGGGGGACAGGGAGGACTGAAGCTTTCTTT
16	TRBV5-3	TRBJ2-5	NA	NA	CARSTRQQGLKETQYF	TGTGCCAGAAGCACTCGACAACAGGGCCTGAAGGAGACCCAGTACTTC
13	TRBV5-5	TRBJ1-5	once	NA	CASSLFKDQPQHF	TGTGCCAGCAGCTTGTTTAAGGATCAGCCCCAGCATTTT